This T cell receptor (beta chain) is drawn from a study of blood T cell repertoires in COVID-19 (dated by TCRdb to 2019 to 2021). As for the study more broadly: The collaborator samples originated in the United States, Italy and Spain and spanned the acute and convalescent phases of COVID-19. Where available, HLA class I and class II types were obtained from metadata supplied by the sample provider rather than from assay-based typing. Sample metadata almost always included a de-identified subject ID, COVID-19 status, age in years and sex. The material from the prospective study consisted of cDNA or gDNA derived from T cells, B-cell-depleted T cells, or PBMCs. The repertoires were made available in a free public database intended to serve as a resource for research on the immune response to SARS-CoV-2. Deeply sampled blood TCRbeta repertoires from subjects exposed to, actively infected with, or recovered from COVID-19 were included in the dataset. The samples were drawn from two sources: the first 160 participants of the ongoing ImmuneRACE study, and 1,000 to 1,500 subjects contributed by 6 global collaborators. What the research found in general, with its limitations: The amount of clinical and demographic metadata varied by source and participant and was provided uncurated.

The CDR3 sequence holds 15 residues, the cysteine and phenylalanine included. Just the 45-base CDR3 DNA is kept, in frame starting at base 1. The junction carries 16 bases between V and J, which are trimmed by 4 bases and 7 bases respectively. CDR1 and CDR2 (LNHDA, SQIVND) derive from the germline V gene (reference sequence). The collaborating institutions used their own protocols to collect whole blood in K2EDTA tubes. For TCRbeta analysis, collaborators shipped samples as frozen whole blood, isolated PBMCs, or DNA extracted from either of those sample types. As concerns this clone: Its antigen remains undetermined. Per-nucleotide qualities are absent, and no much larger clonotype sits a single base away.

TCRbeta CDR3 regions were amplified from genomic DNA using the immunoSEQ Assay, a bias-controlled multiplex PCR. The authors' pipeline ran thus. Within the assay, amplification of reference gene primers was used to estimate how many nucleated cells each sample contained. To quantify the absolute abundance of each unique TCRbeta CDR3 rearrangement, sequence reads were collapsed and filtered. For each sample, productive Simpson clonality was calculated by taking the square root of Simpson's diversity index across productive rearrangements. TCRdb provides this immuneACCESS table in a form limited to in-frame rearrangements. Some clones are lacking; in checked studies, under half of them reflect an unresolved V gene, and why the rest are absent is not known. The V and J calls and the clone size are those of that table, but D and trimming were determined from the DNA. This sample lists approximately 230,000 clones; around 88% were detected once. The ten largest clonotypes hold over 1.2% of the sample.

This receptor was obtained from a man older than 75 with acute or convalescent COVID-19. The sample was peripheral blood. This receptor chain uses TRBV19 and TRBJ1-4, with the D gene call left open. The bases read TGTGCCAGTAGTACTGGCCGGGAGGCGAGTGAAAAACTGTTTTTT. Translation gives CASSTGREASEKLFF. The CDR3, completed at both ends by the reference TRBV19 and TRBJ1-4 genes, gives the full variable domain DGGITQSPKYLFRKEGQNVTLSCEQNLNHDAMYWYRQDPGQGLRLIYYSQIVNDFQKGDIAEGYSVSREKKESFPLTVTSAQKNPTAFYLCASSTGREASEKLFFGSGTQLSVL.